Below, 24 T cell receptor beta chains from the same sample are listed, as sequenced in a study of human T cells and chemical hapten exposure. Indicated time point: patch test 2, 6 weeks after DPC sensitization. The treatment here: therapeutic diphenylcyclopropenone sensitization with weekly scalp DPC. A single record per CDR3 protein comes from TCRdb applying MiXCR to the RACE reads. Of about 80,000 distinct CDR3 sequences in the sample, roughly 11% were seen once. This specimen consisted of whole blood, obtained in connection with sensitization to the hapten diphenylcyclopropenone (DPC). The receptors derive from a man between 18 and 29 years old with alopecia areata. Some clones in this sample may be carry-over from other donors' samples.

The sample holds a few counts of this clonotype. This rearrangement joins TRBV5-1 to TRBJ2-7, with 8 bases fitting TRBD2. Germline values: CDR1 SGHRS, CDR2 YFSETQ. The J segment lost 5 bases and the V segment lost 5 bases, leaving 9 bases of the junction unmatched. The CDR3 has 14 residues. The CDR3, as DNA: TGCGCCAGCAGAATGAGCGGGGGATCTGACGAGCAGTACTTC. It translates to CASRMSGGSDEQYF.

This clonotype showed up just a few times. The gene calls are TRBV29-1 and TRBJ2-5; D uncertain. The length of the CDR3 is 13 residues. With 6 bases removed from V and 1 base from J, the gap between germline ends came to 12 bases. Germline V gives CDR1 SQVTM, CDR2 ANQGSEA. The CDR3 DNA reads TGCAGCGTGGCCCGGGCCCTCCAAGAGACCCAGTACTTC. Translation gives CSVARALQETQYF. The complete variable domain, with remaining parts taken from reference TRBV29-1 and TRBJ2-5, reads SAVISQKPSRDICQRGTSLTIQCQVDSQVTMMFWYRQQPGQSLTLIATANQGSEATYESGFVIDKFPISRPNLTFSTLTVSNMSPEDSSIYLCSVARALQETQYFGPGTRLLVL.

This clonotype came up a few times. CDR3 in amino acids: CASSLGSNGNTIYF. In DNA, the CDR3 is TGTGCCAGCAGCTTAGGCAGTAATGGAAACACCATATATTTT. J is TRBJ1-3 and V is TRBV7-3; no clear D gene. The CDR3 covers 14 residues. Germline V gene data show CDR1 as SGHTA and CDR2 as FQGTGA. V dropped 2 bases and J dropped 3 bases, with 8 bases sitting between them.

This clonotype has more than one count but fewer than ten. J is TRBJ2-3 and V is TRBV7-6, with D perhaps TRBD1 (5 bases). CDR1 is SGHVS and CDR2 is FNYEAQ in the germline V gene. This CDR3 region has 14 residues. The germline V and J ends were trimmed by 1 base and 4 bases, with 9 bases remaining between them. CDR3 sequence: CASSLDTGSDTQYF. In DNA, the CDR3 is TGTGCCAGCAGCTTAGATACAGGATCAGATACGCAGTATTTT.

Written as DNA, the CDR3 is TGTGCCAGCAGTCAGCTTTGGGTCAGGGGAGGGGAGACCCAGTACTTC. Translated: CASSQLWVRGGETQYF. J is TRBJ2-5 and V is TRBV11-1, with D perhaps matching TRBD2 (7 bases). Germline CDR1 reads SGHAT; CDR2 reads FQDESV (reference sequence). The V and J ends lost 6 bases and 5 bases respectively, with 22 bases between them. This CDR3 comprises 16 residues. Full variable domain (missing parts from reference TRBV11-1 and TRBJ2-5): EAEVAQSPRYKITEKSQAVAFWCDPISGHATLYWYRQILGQGPELLVQFQDESVVDDSQLPKDRFSAERLKGVDSTLKIQPAELGDSAMYLCASSQLWVRGGETQYFGPGTRLLVL.

This clonotype was found many times. The rearrangement joins TRBV9 to TRBJ1-2; tentative D call: TRBD1 (6 bases). V shed 4 bases and J shed 9 bases, with 25 bases lying between them. Per the germline V gene, CDR1 is SGDLS and CDR2 is YYNGEE. The CDR3 spans 16 residues. CDR3 in amino acids: CASSLHQGRGVGSYTF. The CDR3, as DNA: TGTGCCAGCAGCCTCCACCAAGGCAGGGGTGTAGGTAGCTACACCTTC.

CDR3 amino acids: CASSPKTGEAKNIQYF. The CDR3 DNA follows: TGTGCCAGCAGCCCGAAGACAGGGGAAGCCAAAAACATTCAGTACTTC. The chain recombines TRBV9 with TRBJ2-4; 8 positions agree with TRBD1. The CDR3 consists of 16 residues. Germline V CDR1 and CDR2: SGDLS, YYNGEE. Germline trimming cut 4 bases from V and 0 bases from J; bases unmatched to any gene: 6.

This clonotype has ten or more counts. The V gene is TRBV9, the J gene TRBJ1-2; TRBD1 agrees at 8 bases. The CDR3 is 14 residues long. The V and J ends lost 3 bases and 5 bases, in that order; junction bases with no gene match: 6. Germline V gene sequence: CDR1 SGDLS, CDR2 YYNGEE. CDR3 amino acids: CASSETGDGYGYTF. For the CDR3, the DNA is TGTGCCAGCAGCGAGACAGGGGACGGTTATGGCTACACCTTC.

The rearrangement links TRBV4-3 to TRBJ2-3; 7 bases align to TRBD1. The CDR3 is made up of 14 amino acids. V shed 3 bases, J shed 6 bases, and the junction held 6 bases outside the gene matches. CDR1 is LGHNA, CDR2 YSLEER, per germline. The CDR3 loop reads CASSQNDREDTQYF. CDR3 nucleotides: TGCGCCAGCAGCCAGAATGACAGGGAGGATACGCAGTATTTT.

V gene TRBV7-6 combines with J gene TRBJ1-1, with 7 bases identical to TRBD1. V trimming: 4 bases; J trimming: 5 bases; junction bases outside the gene matches: 7. This CDR3 has 14 residues. Germline V gene sequence: CDR1 SGHVS, CDR2 FNYEAQ. DNA of the CDR3: TGTGCCAGCAGCTCATACAGGGGATGGACTGAAGCTTTCTTT. Amino acid sequence: CASSSYRGWTEAFF.

This clonotype was detected many times. The rearrangement uses TRBV6-2 or TRBV6-3 and TRBJ2-3; tentative D call: TRBD2 (6 bases). The CDR3 totals 15 residues. Looked up from germline, CDR1 is MNHEY and CDR2 is SVGEGT. Trimming removed 0 bases from V and 2 bases from J, with 9 bases in between. As DNA, the CDR3 is TGTGCCAGCAGTTACTCGGACTATATCACAGATACGCAGTATTTT. Its translation: CASSYSDYITDTQYF.

This clonotype was observed once. The chain links TRBV13 to TRBJ2-3; D is undetermined. V lost 2 bases and J 2 bases, leaving 14 bases between the germline ends. The CDR3 extends over 16 amino acids. The germline gives CDR1 PRHDT, CDR2 FYEKMQ (reference sequence). CDR3 amino acids: CASSLLSGVATDTQYF. The DNA for the CDR3 is TGTGCCAGCAGCTTACTTAGTGGGGTAGCCACAGATACGCAGTATTTT.

This clonotype was counted only a few times. This chain connects TRBV4-3 to TRBJ1-5, with no clear D. V was shortened by 1 base and J by 3 bases, with 7 bases between the two germline ends. Germline CDR1 is LGHNA and CDR2 is YSLEER. This CDR3 is built from 14 residues. CDR3: CASSQGTLNQPQHF. DNA for the CDR3: TGCGCCAGCAGCCAAGGGACCCTCAATCAGCCCCAGCATTTT.

This clonotype was counted between two and nine times. V gene TRBV3-1 combines with J gene TRBJ2-7, with D possibly being TRBD1 (5 bases). V lost 0 bases and J 7 bases, leaving 13 bases between the germline ends. The CDR3 has 14 residues. Per the germline V gene, CDR1 is LGHDT and CDR2 is YNNKEL (reference sequence). The CDR3, as DNA: TGTGCCAGCAGCCAAGAAGCCAGGGCAGTGGAGCAGTACTTC. Encoded protein: CASSQEARAVEQYF.

This clonotype was picked up a small number of times. This chain links TRBV6-2 or TRBV6-3 with TRBJ1-6; a weak D match, TRBD1 (6 bases). The CDR3 has 15 residues. Trimming stripped 2 bases from V and 5 bases from J, with 10 bases between. CDR1 and CDR2 from the germline V gene are MNHEY and SVGEGT. CDR3 sequence (DNA): TGTGCCAGCAGTTACCCGGGACAAAATAATTCACCCCTCCACTTT. It specifies CASSYPGQNNSPLHF.

This clonotype was observed at least ten times. The rearrangement joins TRBV4-1 to TRBJ1-5; D remains unclear. Trimming removed 4 bases from V and 2 bases from J, with 9 bases in between. The CDR3 totals 14 residues. Germline V gene lookup returns CDR1 MGHRA and CDR2 YSYEKL. CDR3: CASSRFRGNQPQHF. As DNA, the CDR3 is TGCGCCAGCAGCCGCTTCCGAGGCAATCAGCCCCAGCATTTT.

This clonotype was seen repeatedly, ten times or more. The CDR3 spells CASSPTDRDYGYTF. In DNA, the CDR3 is TGTGCCAGCTCACCTACGGACAGAGACTATGGCTACACCTTC. The chain combines TRBV18 with TRBJ1-2, with D tentatively TRBD1 (6 bases). The CDR3 is 14 residues long. Germline V gene lookup returns CDR1 KGHSH and CDR2 LQKENI. Trimming removed 3 bases from V and 3 bases from J, with 11 bases in between.

This clonotype appeared many times. The chain employs TRBV28 and TRBJ2-2; 8 bases are shared with TRBD2. This CDR3 is 14 amino acids long. The V segment lost 8 bases and the J segment 2 bases; nucleotides outside the gene matches: 4. The germline CDR1 and CDR2 sequences are MDHEN and SYDVKM. CDR3 DNA: TGTGCCAGCTACCGGGGGGGAAACACCGGGGAGCTGTTTTTT. It is translated as CASYRGGNTGELFF.

This clonotype showed up just a few times. This sequence joins TRBV20-1 and TRBJ2-7; maybe TRBD1 (5 bases). V dropped 6 bases and J dropped 0 bases, with 12 bases sitting between them. CDR3 length equals 13 residues. Germline CDR1 reads DFQATT; CDR2 reads SNEGSKA (reference sequence). The CDR3 sequence is CSAHTGHSYEQYF. The DNA of the CDR3 is TGCAGTGCCCACACAGGACACTCCTACGAGCAGTACTTC.

This clonotype was counted ten times or more. The chain couples TRBV6-2 or TRBV6-3 to TRBJ2-7, with D possibly TRBD1 on 5 matching bases. Germline V lookup: CDR1 MNHEY, CDR2 SVGEGT. This CDR3 has 15 amino acids. With 3 bases removed from V and 3 bases from J, the gap between germline ends came to 15 bases. This CDR3 is CASSYRALGRYEQYF. For the CDR3, the DNA is TGTGCCAGCAGTTATCGGGCACTGGGGCGCTACGAGCAGTACTTC.

This clonotype was recorded a few times. This chain connects TRBV5-1 to TRBJ2-2; maybe TRBD2 (6 bases). Trimming cost V 1 base and J 4 bases, with 8 bases left between them. The CDR3 consists of 14 residues. CDR1 is SGHRS and CDR2 is YFSETQ in the germline V gene. The CDR3: CASSLLGGTGELFF. CDR3 sequence (DNA): TGCGCCAGCAGCTTGCTCGGGGGCACCGGGGAGCTGTTTTTT.

This clonotype was seen ten or more times. The V call is TRBV20-1, the J call TRBJ2-7, with 10 positions matching TRBD2. The CDR3 runs 14 residues. With 6 bases clipped from V and 5 bases from J, the junction kept 10 bases outside the gene matches. CDR1 is DFQATT and CDR2 is SNEGSKA in the germline V gene (reference sequence). The CDR3 DNA reads TGCAGTGCACCGGGGACTAGCGCCGGCCACGAGCAGTACTTC. It yields the protein CSAPGTSAGHEQYF.

This sequence joins TRBV4-3 and TRBJ1-4; 8 bases match TRBD1. The CDR3 is 15 amino acids. CDR1 and CDR2 (germline): LGHNA, YSLEER. Trimming removed 4 bases from V and 8 bases from J; junction bases left unmatched: 9. CDR3 sequence (DNA): TGCGCCAGCAGCCCCGAGACAGGGGCGGGGGAAAAACTGTTTTTT. Translation gives CASSPETGAGEKLFF.

V and J are TRBV24-1 and TRBJ1-2; 7 bases match TRBD1. Looked up from germline, CDR1 is KGHDR and CDR2 is SFDVKD. After removal of 5 bases from V and 2 bases from J, the junction contained 4 bases not matched to a gene. This CDR3 region has 14 residues. This CDR3 is CATSGRTGNYGYTF. CDR3 nucleotide sequence: TGTGCCACCAGTGGACGGACAGGAAACTATGGCTACACCTTC.